This TCR beta chain was identified during a study of identical twins. V lost 6 bases and J lost 6, with 20 bases in between. This CDR3 has 15 amino acids. Each CDR3 protein gets one entry after TCRdb re-called the 5' RACE reads with MiXCR. Found here are 260,000 or so distinct CDR3 sequences, 7.5% of them singletons; the top ten hold 5.4%. These data also formed part of another study, on yellow fever vaccine responses in identical twins.

The rearrangement links TRBV12-3 or TRBV12-4 to TRBJ1-2; D is unclear. Sample: CD8+ T cells sorted from blood. The sequence was obtained from a woman aged 18-30 years in good health. CDR3 DNA sequence: TGTGCCAGCAGCCTTGGGCCTGGCCTCTTCGATGGCTACACCTTC. Encoded protein: CASSLGPGLFDGYTF.